These 20 T cell receptor beta chains were sequenced from one sample in a study of T-cell memory formation after mild COVID-19. From the 5' RACE reads, TCRdb called clonotypes with MiXCR, one entry per CDR3 protein. Seen here are 80,000 to 90,000 distinct CDR3 sequences, approximately 25% observed once, and the top ten hold over 40%. The specimen was PBMCs or a T cell subset sorted from them (not recorded which). Source of these receptors: a man between 18 and 35 years old who had mild COVID-19 (a few samples of this study predate the infection). Cell type and time point are not known.

V gene TRBV7-6 combines with J gene TRBJ2-1; D gene unclear. The germline V and J ends were trimmed by 5 bases and 8 bases, with 10 bases remaining between them. Germline CDR1 SGHVS, CDR2 FNYEAQ. This CDR3 is 12 amino acids long. CDR3: CASSAGGYEQFF. Here the CDR3 DNA reads TGTGCCAGCAGCGCCGGTGGGTATGAGCAGTTCTTC.

In this sample, this clonotype turned up a few times. The J gene is TRBJ1-1, the V gene TRBV7-9, with 9 bases fitting TRBD1. Germline V gives CDR1 SEHNR, CDR2 FQNEAQ (reference sequence). The CDR3 is 14 amino acids. V lost 10 bases and J lost 7; bases outside the gene matches: 13. This CDR3 reads CAIRAGTGIGEAFF. The CDR3 region has the DNA TGTGCCATCCGGGCGGGGACAGGGATCGGTGAAGCTTTCTTT.

This clonotype was counted between two and nine times. V is TRBV12-3 or TRBV12-4 and J is TRBJ2-1; D perhaps matches TRBD2 (6 bases). The ends were cut back, 6 bases at V and 7 bases at J, with 16 bases in the middle. This CDR3 contains 14 residues. The CDR3 reads CASRGYVGGNEQFF. The CDR3 nucleotides read TGTGCCAGCAGGGGCTATGTCGGGGGAAATGAGCAGTTCTTC.

This clonotype was seen a handful of times. The chain links TRBV12-3 or TRBV12-4 to TRBJ2-1; D remains ambiguous. The length of the CDR3 is 13 residues. Trimming removed 0 bases from V and 6 bases from J, with 6 bases in between. CDR3 DNA sequence: TGTGCCAGCAGTTTAGCCGGCGCCAATGAGCAGTTCTTC. Its protein product is CASSLAGANEQFF.

Many counts were recorded for this clonotype. The gene calls are TRBV6-4 and TRBJ2-1, with 7 bases identical to TRBD1. V gave up 2 bases and J gave up 4 bases; unmatched junction bases: 5. Germline V gene sequence: CDR1 MRHNA, CDR2 SNTAGT. The CDR3 covers 15 residues. DNA for the CDR3: TGTGCCAGCAGTGACCGGGACAGTTCTTACAATGAGCAGTTCTTC. It specifies CASSDRDSSYNEQFF.

The chain links TRBV7-8 to TRBJ2-5; D is unclear. There are 16 residues in the CDR3. CDR1 and CDR2 from the germline V gene are SGHVS and FQNEAQ. V lost 4 bases, J lost 8 bases, and 23 bases lay in between. The CDR3 reads CASSSLRHISSGTQYF. The CDR3 nucleotides read TGTGCCAGCAGCTCCCTCAGGCATATATCCTCTGGCACCCAGTACTTC.

This clonotype showed up just a few times. The rearrangement uses TRBV5-1 and TRBJ2-3, with D possibly being TRBD2 (6 bases). The CDR3 loop spans 16 amino acids. Germline CDR1 and CDR2: SGHRS and YFSETQ. V was shortened by 0 bases and J by 3 bases, with 14 bases between the two germline ends. CDR3 in DNA: TGCGCCAGCAGCTTGGAGGTTTCCGCGGGAACAGATACGCAGTATTTT. Translating it yields CASSLEVSAGTDTQYF.

J is TRBJ2-1 and V is TRBV12-3 or TRBV12-4, with TRBD2 matching over 8 bases. V dropped 5 bases and J dropped 6; count of bases not matched to a gene: 15. The CDR3 sequence is 17 residues long. The CDR3 DNA sequence: TGTGCCAGCAGTCCAGGCCGGGAGGGTCCAATAGGCAATGAGCAGTTCTTC. It yields the protein CASSPGREGPIGNEQFF.

The chain is built from TRBV6-1 and TRBJ1-5, with a weak D call TRBD1 (5 bases). V lost 2 bases to trimming and J lost 7 bases, with 18 bases between them. CDR1 is MNHNS and CDR2 is SASEGT in the germline V gene. CDR3 length: 16 amino acids. The CDR3 protein is CASSEWTKGPLQPQHF. CDR3 sequence (DNA): TGTGCCAGCAGTGAATGGACAAAAGGCCCTCTCCAGCCCCAGCATTTT.

This clonotype was counted a few times. V gene TRBV5-6 combines with J gene TRBJ2-2; TRBD2 matches 10 bases. Unmatched junction bases numbered 6, after V lost 0 bases and J lost 7 bases. CDR3 length equals 16 residues. Per germline, CDR1 SGHDT and CDR2 YYEEEE. The CDR3 DNA reads TGTGCCAGCAGCTTGGAACTAGCGGGGAGACACGGGGAGCTGTTTTTT. This codes for CASSLELAGRHGELFF.

The genes are TRBV5-1 and TRBJ2-1; 9 nucleotides align to TRBD2. Germline trimming cut 7 bases from V and 13 bases from J; bases unmatched to any gene: 9. The CDR3 runs to 12 residues. Germline V lookup: CDR1 SGHRS, CDR2 YFSETQ. The CDR3 nucleotides read TGCGCCAGCGGGGGGACTAGCTCTTATCAGTTCTTC. Translated, it gives CASGGTSSYQFF.

This clonotype was counted a few times. The chain carries TRBV20-1 and TRBJ1-2, with TRBD1 matching over 8 bases. The germline V gene encodes CDR1 DFQATT and CDR2 SNEGSKA (reference sequence). The V gene end was trimmed by 5 bases and the J gene end by 4 bases; junction bases not matched to a gene: 3. CDR3 length: 12 amino acids. The CDR3 region is CSAQTGAYGYTF. The CDR3 DNA reads TGCAGTGCTCAGACAGGGGCCTATGGCTACACCTTC.

The V call is TRBV11-2, the J call TRBJ2-3; tentative D call: TRBD2 (7 bases). V lost 0 bases to trimming and J lost 3 bases, with 10 bases between them. The CDR3 is 15 residues long. Germline CDR1 SGHAT, CDR2 FQNNGV. The chain's CDR3 is CASSLEGGPTDTQYF. CDR3 nucleotide sequence: TGTGCCAGCAGCTTAGAGGGGGGGCCTACAGATACGCAGTATTTT.

This clonotype was found a few times. The rearrangement joins TRBV15 to TRBJ1-5; D gene ambiguous. The CDR3 covers 15 residues. V was pared by 5 bases and J by 3 bases, with 14 bases between. Germline V gene sequence: CDR1 LNHNV, CDR2 YYDKDF (reference sequence). The CDR3 DNA is TGTGCCACCAGCCTTAGCCCGGGTTCCAATCAGCCCCAGCATTTT. Its protein is CATSLSPGSNQPQHF.

This clonotype was detected only a few times. For the CDR3, the DNA is TGTGCCAGCAGCGCAACAGGGGGTCGAGCTGCAGATACGCAGTATTTT. Amino acid sequence: CASSATGGRAADTQYF. This chain uses TRBV7-8 with TRBJ2-3; the match to TRBD1 covers 8 bases. The ends lost 5 bases at V and 4 bases at J; junction bases unmatched: 11. The CDR3 runs to 16 residues. Germline-derived CDR1 and CDR2 are SGHVS and FQNEAQ.

The chain links TRBV20-1 to TRBJ2-3; 10 bases are shared with TRBD2. Germline V gives CDR1 DFQATT, CDR2 SNEGSKA (reference sequence). With V trimmed by 3 bases and J by 4 bases, 4 bases remained unmatched. The CDR3 totals 14 residues. The CDR3 sequence: CSARRLAGADTQYF. CDR3 in DNA: TGCAGTGCTAGGAGGCTAGCGGGAGCAGATACGCAGTATTTT.

This clonotype was seen a few times. This sequence joins TRBV29-1 and TRBJ2-7, with a tentative D call TRBD2 (5 bases). Trimming took off 4 bases at V and 1 base at J, with 14 bases between the two ends. CDR3 length equals 14 residues. CDR1 is SQVTM and CDR2 is ANQGSEA in the germline V gene. The CDR3: CSVVGLSRSYEQYF. CDR3 coding DNA: TGCAGCGTTGTAGGACTGTCTCGGTCCTACGAGCAGTACTTC.

This clonotype occurred a few times. The chain links TRBV7-8 to TRBJ1-3, with D possibly being TRBD1 (5 bases). Trimming took off 4 bases at V and 4 bases at J, with 11 bases between the two ends. This CDR3 has 14 amino acids. CDR1 is SGHVS, CDR2 FQNEAQ, per germline. In nucleotides, the CDR3 is TGTGCCAGCAGCTCTCGGGGACTCGGAAACACCATATATTTT. Encoded protein: CASSSRGLGNTIYF.

This clonotype appeared a few times. The genes are TRBV7-9 and TRBJ2-3; perhaps TRBD2 as D (6 bases). V lost 9 bases and J 4 bases, leaving 20 bases between the germline ends. Germline V CDR1 and CDR2: SEHNR, FQNEAQ (reference sequence). The CDR3 has 15 residues. CDR3 bases: TGTGCCAGTTCAACTTCGGGGGTCTTGGCAGATACGCAGTATTTT. Its protein product is CASSTSGVLADTQYF.

This clonotype was detected a few times. This chain links TRBV28 with TRBJ2-2; D call uncertain. The CDR3 consists of 13 residues. The V gene's germline CDR1 is MDHEN and CDR2 SYDVKM. Trimming cost V 5 bases and J 5 bases, with 9 bases left between them. DNA of the CDR3: TGTGCCAGCAGTGGTCCTCGTACCGGGGAGCTGTTTTTT. It codes for CASSGPRTGELFF.